These 2 T cell receptor beta chains were sequenced from one sample in a study of STAT5B mutations in CD4+ large granular lymphocyte leukemia. Clones were read by immunoSEQ multiplex PCR, and TCRdb kept only the in-frame ones, dropping some. Of around 50,000 clones listed, approximately 83% are singletons. What was sequenced was CD4+ T cells from blood buffy coats. Receptor source: a human donor in good health.

This clone has a single count. The CDR3 DNA follows: TGTGCCAGCAGCAGTAAGTTACCGGGACTAACCCACTACGAGCAGTACTTC. Its translation is CASSSKLPGLTHYEQYF. The chain carries TRBV5-4 and TRBJ2-7, with 7 bases aligning to TRBD2. V was pared by 4 bases and J by 3 bases, with 16 bases of the junction left unmatched. This CDR3 has 17 residues. Germline V gene data show CDR1 as SGHNT and CDR2 as YYREEE (reference sequence).

The chain combines TRBV6-5 with TRBJ1-3, with D perhaps matching TRBD1 (6 bases). Trimming took 5 bases from V and 4 from J, leaving 9 bases between them. This CDR3 contains 13 residues. Germline values: CDR1 MNHEY, CDR2 SVGAGI. The CDR3 protein is CASSGDRGNTIYF. As DNA, the CDR3 is TGTGCCAGCAGTGGAGACAGGGGAAACACCATATATTTT.